This T cell receptor beta chain was identified during a study of beta chain features in type 1 diabetes. Study summary: Cell yields, age and gender were similar between patients and healthy donors.

This CDR3 spans 13 amino acids. The V gene lost 4 bases and the J gene lost 0 bases, with 8 bases spanning the gap. CDR1 SQVTM and CDR2 ANQGSEA come from the germline V gene. Markers CD45RO/CCR7/CD25/CD127/CD95/CD27 served to sort CD4+ naive, central memory, regulatory and stem cell-like memory cells. Study results and caveats: In cDNA sequencing, cells with high TCR expression could be over-represented. In all four CD4+ subsets, TCRB CDR3 length was significantly, moderately reduced in type 1 diabetes. In the patient group, naive, central memory and Treg TCRB repertoires seemed more alike than in the healthy donor group.

The isolated RNA, all of it, was reverse transcribed, so expressed TCRB transcripts were what got sequenced. TCRdb's table, derived via immunoSEQ multiplex PCR, lists solely in-frame clones and lacks some. The sample holds about 250,000 clones, 11% seen once. A remark on this clone: Its antigen is currently unknown.

The clonotype was recovered from a man younger than 40 with type 1 diabetes. Input material: naive CD4+ T cells from blood. The chain joins TRBV29-1 to TRBJ2-3; D unresolved. CDR3 sequence (DNA): TGCAGCGTTGGACTCGGTAGCACAGATACGCAGTATTTT. Its translation is CSVGLGSTDTQYF.